This is a list of T cell receptor beta chains from one sample in a study of blood T cells in healthy people across ages. One entry per CDR3 protein, called by TCRdb with MiXCR from the 5' RACE reads. The repertoire holds 750,000 to 950,000 distinct CDR3 sequences, with about a quarter as singletons. These data are also associated with another study on T cells of mothers and their children.

The sample taken for sequencing was blood. The receptors were gathered from a boy aged 5 to 17 in good health. CDR3s leave out the opening cysteine and the closing phenylalanine or tryptophan. The order of the fields is J gene, V gene, CDR3 protein.

TRBJ1-1	TRBV7-9	ASSRTGTGNTEAF
TRBJ2-4	TRBV14	ASSQLSPQNGAKNIQY
TRBJ1-2	TRBV29-1	SVEGLQGHSNYGYT
NA	TRBV6-5	ASSSLGNEQF
TRBJ1-6	TRBV5-1	ASRGDGNSPLH
TRBJ1-6	TRBV29-1	SVGGTVNSPLH
NA	TRBV4-1	ASSPEGQGSRDEQF
TRBJ2-5	TRBV28	ASRPLGGGRETQY
TRBJ2-7	TRBV29-1	SVDASYEQY
TRBJ2-5	TRBV29-1	SVAGGGYGQY
TRBJ1-6	TRBV4-1	ASSPTGRAGDSPLH
TRBJ1-5	TRBV6-4	ASGDSEDLSNQPQH
TRBJ2-5	TRBV10-3	AISEQIQETQY
TRBJ1-2	TRBV7-9	ASSLLPDLYGYT
TRBJ1-2	TRBV9	ASSPTGGIGYT
TRBJ2-7	TRBV5-1	ASSPGYSSSYEQY
TRBJ2-3	TRBV7-3	ASSLKLHTDTQY
TRBJ1-2	TRBV28	ASSLWSNYGYT
TRBJ2-3	TRBV7-9	ASSPSAMVFADTQY
TRBJ2-5	TRBV3-1	ASSHPEGGLGGTQY
TRBJ2-1	TRBV5-1	ASSFTSGGLYNEQF
TRBJ1-2	TRBV27	ASSPTGYQGGYT
TRBJ1-2	TRBV4-1	ASSGRIADGYT
TRBJ1-1	TRBV5-1	ASSKDRMNTEAF
TRBJ2-1	TRBV7-9	ASSSTSGDSYNEQF
TRBJ2-7	TRBV7-9	ASSLMGSSYEQY
TRBJ2-3	TRBV5-1	ASSFRRGGAGDTQY
TRBJ2-3	TRBV2	ASSGTVSTDTQY
TRBJ1-5	TRBV12-3/TRBV12-4	ASSGDRDNQPQH
TRBJ1-2	TRBV20-1	SADRDLGYT
TRBJ2-3	TRBV4-1	ASSQDRGVATDTQY
TRBJ2-1	TRBV9	ASSVGLRGIEQF
NA	TRBV6-1	ASSGGWGQETQY
TRBJ2-5	TRBV5-1	ASSWYEGRQETQY
TRBJ2-1	TRBV2	ASRSPPGRDKF
TRBJ1-2	TRBV14	AGSRTGKGYT
TRBJ1-2	TRBV6-6	ASNDWDRDYGYT
NA	TRBV12-5	ASGPRGAGPYNEQF
TRBJ2-5	TRBV6-4	ASSDSSTFLLATIPGQY
NA	TRBV29-1	SVQEQREGNEQF
TRBJ2-5	TRBV15	ATSRERREQETQY
TRBJ2-1	TRBV24-1	ATTVEGSSYNEQF
TRBJ2-3	TRBV12-3/TRBV12-4	ASSLPPGYSTDTQY
TRBJ1-2	TRBV28	ASVTGDRNYGYT
TRBJ2-5	TRBV20-1	SARSGEETQY
TRBJ2-7	TRBV20-1	SARDDRGGIDEQY
TRBJ2-7	TRBV7-2	ASSLSRTGDYEQY
TRBJ2-1	TRBV9	ASSVVGTSGYNEQF
NA	TRBV13	ASSPPGQLKTQY
TRBJ2-5	TRBV18	ASSRLSGSGGAEETQY